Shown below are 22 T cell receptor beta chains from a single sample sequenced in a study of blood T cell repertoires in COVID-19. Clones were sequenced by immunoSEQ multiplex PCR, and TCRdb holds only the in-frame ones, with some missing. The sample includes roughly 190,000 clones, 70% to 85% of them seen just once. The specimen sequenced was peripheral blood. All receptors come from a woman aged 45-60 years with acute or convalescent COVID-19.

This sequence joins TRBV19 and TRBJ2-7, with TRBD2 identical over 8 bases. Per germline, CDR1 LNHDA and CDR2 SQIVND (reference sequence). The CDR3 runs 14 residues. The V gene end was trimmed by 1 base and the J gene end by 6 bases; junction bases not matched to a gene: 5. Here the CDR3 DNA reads TGTGCCAGTAGTATAGGAGCGGGAGTCGCCGAGCAGTACTTC. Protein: CASSIGAGVAEQYF.

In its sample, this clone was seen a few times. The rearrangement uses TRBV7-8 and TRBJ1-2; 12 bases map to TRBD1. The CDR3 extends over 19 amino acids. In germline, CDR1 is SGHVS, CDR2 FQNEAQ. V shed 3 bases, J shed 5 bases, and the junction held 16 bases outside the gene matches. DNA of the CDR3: TGTGCCAGCAGCTTCGCTGTGGGGACAGGGGGCGCGGGAAGATATGGCTACACCTTC. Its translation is CASSFAVGTGGAGRYGYTF. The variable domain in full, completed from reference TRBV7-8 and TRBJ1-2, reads GAGVSQSPRYKVAKRGQDVALRCDPISGHVSLFWYQQALGQGPEFLTYFQNEAQLDKSGLPSDRFFAERPEGSVSTLKIQRTQQEDSAVYLCASSFAVGTGGAGRYGYTFGSGTRLTVV.

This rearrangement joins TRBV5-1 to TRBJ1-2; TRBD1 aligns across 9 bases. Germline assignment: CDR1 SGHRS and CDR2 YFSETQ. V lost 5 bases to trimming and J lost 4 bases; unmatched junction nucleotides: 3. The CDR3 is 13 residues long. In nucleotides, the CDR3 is TGCGCCAGCAGAACAGGGGGCGGCTATGGCTACACCTTC. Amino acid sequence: CASRTGGGYGYTF.

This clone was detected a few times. In DNA form, the CDR3 reads TGTGCCACCAGCAGAGATCAGGGTTTAGGTAATAGCAATCAGCCCCAGCATTTT. Protein sequence: CATSRDQGLGNSNQPQHF. The chain employs TRBV15 and TRBJ1-5, with D perhaps matching TRBD1 (5 bases). V lost 0 bases and J 0 bases, leaving 15 bases between the germline ends. CDR3 size: 18 residues. The germline V gene has CDR1 LNHNV and CDR2 YYDKDF (reference sequence).

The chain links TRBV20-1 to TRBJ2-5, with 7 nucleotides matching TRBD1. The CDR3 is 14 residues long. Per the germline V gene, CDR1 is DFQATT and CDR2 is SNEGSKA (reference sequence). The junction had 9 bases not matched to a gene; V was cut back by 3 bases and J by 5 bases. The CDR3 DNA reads TGCAGTGCTAGTGATTGGACAGGAAAGGAGACCCAGTACTTC. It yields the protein CSASDWTGKETQYF.

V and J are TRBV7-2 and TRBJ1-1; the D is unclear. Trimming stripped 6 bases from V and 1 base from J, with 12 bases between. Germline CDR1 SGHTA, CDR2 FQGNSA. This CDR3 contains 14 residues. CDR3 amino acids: CASSPRRGNTEAFF. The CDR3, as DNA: TGTGCCAGCAGTCCGCGTCGAGGGAACACTGAAGCTTTCTTT.

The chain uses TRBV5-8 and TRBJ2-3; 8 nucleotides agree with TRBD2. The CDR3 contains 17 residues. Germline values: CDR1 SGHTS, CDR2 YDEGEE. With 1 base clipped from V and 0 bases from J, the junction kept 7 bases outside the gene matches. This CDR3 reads CASSLYAASGSTDTQYF. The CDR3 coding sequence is TGTGCCAGCAGCTTGTATGCGGCTAGCGGGAGCACAGATACGCAGTATTTT.

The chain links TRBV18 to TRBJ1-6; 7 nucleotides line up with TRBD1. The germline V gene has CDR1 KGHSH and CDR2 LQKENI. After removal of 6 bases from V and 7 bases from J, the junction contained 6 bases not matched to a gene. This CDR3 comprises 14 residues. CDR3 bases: TGTGCCAGCTCGTCAGGGACAGCCAATTCACCCCTCCACTTT. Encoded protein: CASSSGTANSPLHF.

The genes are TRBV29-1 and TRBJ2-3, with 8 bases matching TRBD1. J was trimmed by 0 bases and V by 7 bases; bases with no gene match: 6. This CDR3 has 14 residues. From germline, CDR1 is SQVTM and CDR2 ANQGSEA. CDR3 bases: TGCAGCGCCGGACAGGGTTTGAGCACAGATACGCAGTATTTT. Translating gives CSAGQGLSTDTQYF.

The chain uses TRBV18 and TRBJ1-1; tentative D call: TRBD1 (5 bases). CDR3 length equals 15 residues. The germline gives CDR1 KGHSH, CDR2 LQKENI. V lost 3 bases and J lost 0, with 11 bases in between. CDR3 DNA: TGTGCCAGCTCACCCGAACAGGAACTGAACACTGAAGCTTTCTTT. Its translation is CASSPEQELNTEAFF.

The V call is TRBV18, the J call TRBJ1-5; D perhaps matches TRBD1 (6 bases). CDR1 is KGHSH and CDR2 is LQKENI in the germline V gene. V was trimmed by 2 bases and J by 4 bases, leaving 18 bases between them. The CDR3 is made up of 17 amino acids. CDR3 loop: CASSPGDSGTLNQPQHF. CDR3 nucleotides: TGTGCCAGCTCACCAGGAGACTCCGGGACATTAAATCAGCCCCAGCATTTT.

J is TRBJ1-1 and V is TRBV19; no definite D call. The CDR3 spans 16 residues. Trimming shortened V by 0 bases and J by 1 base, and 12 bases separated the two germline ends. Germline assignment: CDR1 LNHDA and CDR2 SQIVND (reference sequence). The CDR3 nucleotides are TGTGCCAGTAGTATAGATTTTGCAAGCCGGAACACTGAAGCTTTCTTT. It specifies CASSIDFASRNTEAFF.

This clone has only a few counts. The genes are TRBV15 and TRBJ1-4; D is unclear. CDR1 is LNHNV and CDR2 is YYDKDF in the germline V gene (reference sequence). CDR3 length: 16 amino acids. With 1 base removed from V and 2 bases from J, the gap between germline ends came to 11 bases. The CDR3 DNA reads TGTGCCACCAGCAGAGGAGGGTTAGATACTAATGAAAAACTGTTTTTT. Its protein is CATSRGGLDTNEKLFF.

This CDR3 is CASSPGQRELFF. In DNA form, the CDR3 reads TGTGCCAGCAGCCCCGGGCAGCGGGAACTGTTTTTT. The chain joins TRBV7-8 to TRBJ1-4; no definite D call. Germline V gene sequence: CDR1 SGHVS, CDR2 FQNEAQ. The CDR3 contains 12 residues. V was trimmed by 5 bases and J by 12 bases, leaving 13 bases between them.

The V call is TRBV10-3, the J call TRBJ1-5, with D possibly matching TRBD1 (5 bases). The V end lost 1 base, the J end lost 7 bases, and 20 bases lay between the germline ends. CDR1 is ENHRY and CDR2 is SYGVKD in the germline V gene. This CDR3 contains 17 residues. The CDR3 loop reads CAISEYEGQGGRQPQHF. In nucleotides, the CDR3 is TGTGCCATCAGTGAGTACGAGGGGCAGGGAGGGCGGCAGCCCCAGCATTTT.

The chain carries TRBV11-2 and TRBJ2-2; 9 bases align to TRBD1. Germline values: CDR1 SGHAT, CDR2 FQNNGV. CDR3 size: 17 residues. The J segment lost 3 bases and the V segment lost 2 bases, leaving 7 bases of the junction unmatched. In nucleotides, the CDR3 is TGTGCCAGCAGCTTAAAATCCGGGACAGGGTACACCGGGGAGCTGTTTTTT. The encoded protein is CASSLKSGTGYTGELFF.

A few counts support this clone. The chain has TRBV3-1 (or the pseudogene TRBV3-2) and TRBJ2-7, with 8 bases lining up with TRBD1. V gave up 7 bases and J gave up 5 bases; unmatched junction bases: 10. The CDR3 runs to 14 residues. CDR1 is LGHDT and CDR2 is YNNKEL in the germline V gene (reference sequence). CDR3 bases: TGTGCCAGCAAGCTGACAGGGGTAAGCCACGAGCAGTACTTC. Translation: CASKLTGVSHEQYF.

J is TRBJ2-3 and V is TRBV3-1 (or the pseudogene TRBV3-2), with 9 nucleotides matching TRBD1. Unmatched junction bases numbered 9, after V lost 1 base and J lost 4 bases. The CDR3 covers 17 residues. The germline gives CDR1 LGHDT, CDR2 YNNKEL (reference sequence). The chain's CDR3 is CASSQAGQGIWSDTQYF. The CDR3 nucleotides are TGTGCCAGCAGCCAAGCGGGACAGGGAATATGGTCAGATACGCAGTATTTT.

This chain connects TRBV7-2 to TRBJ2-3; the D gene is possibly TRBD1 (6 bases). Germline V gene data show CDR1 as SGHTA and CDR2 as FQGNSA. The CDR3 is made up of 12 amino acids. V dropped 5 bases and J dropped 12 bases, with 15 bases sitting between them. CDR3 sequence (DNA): TGTGCCAGCAGCGTCACTACAGGGAAACAGTATTTT. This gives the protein CASSVTTGKQYF.

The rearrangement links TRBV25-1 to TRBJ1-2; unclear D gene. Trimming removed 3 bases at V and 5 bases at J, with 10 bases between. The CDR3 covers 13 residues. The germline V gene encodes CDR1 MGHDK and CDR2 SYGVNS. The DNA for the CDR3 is TGTGCCAGCAGTGACAGGATTGCTTATGGCTACACCTTC. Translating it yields CASSDRIAYGYTF.

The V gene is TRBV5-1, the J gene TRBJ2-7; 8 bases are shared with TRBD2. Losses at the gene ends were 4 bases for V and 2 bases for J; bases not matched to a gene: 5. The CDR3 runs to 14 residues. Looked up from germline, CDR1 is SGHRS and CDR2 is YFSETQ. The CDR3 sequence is CASSASGRTYEQYF. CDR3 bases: TGCGCCAGCAGCGCAAGCGGGAGAACCTACGAGCAGTACTTC.

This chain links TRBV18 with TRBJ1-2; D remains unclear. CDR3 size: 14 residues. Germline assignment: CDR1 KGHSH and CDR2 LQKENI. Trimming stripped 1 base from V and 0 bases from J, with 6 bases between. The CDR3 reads CASSPRQTNYGYTF. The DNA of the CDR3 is TGTGCCAGCTCACCACGCCAGACTAACTATGGCTACACCTTC.